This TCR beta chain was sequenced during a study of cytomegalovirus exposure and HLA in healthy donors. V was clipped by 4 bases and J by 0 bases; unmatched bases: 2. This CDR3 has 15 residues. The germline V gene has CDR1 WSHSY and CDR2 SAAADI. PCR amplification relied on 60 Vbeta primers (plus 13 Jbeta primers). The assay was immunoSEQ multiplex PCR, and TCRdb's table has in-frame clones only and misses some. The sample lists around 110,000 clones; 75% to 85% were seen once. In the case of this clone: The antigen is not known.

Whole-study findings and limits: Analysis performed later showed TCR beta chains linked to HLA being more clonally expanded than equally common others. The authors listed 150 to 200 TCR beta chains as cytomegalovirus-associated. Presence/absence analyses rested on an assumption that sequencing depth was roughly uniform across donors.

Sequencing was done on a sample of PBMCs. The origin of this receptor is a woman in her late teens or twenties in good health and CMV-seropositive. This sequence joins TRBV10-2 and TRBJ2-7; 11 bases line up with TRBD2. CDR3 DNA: TGCGCCAGCAGTGTTAGCGGGAGGGCCTCCTACGAGCAGTACTTC. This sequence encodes CASSVSGRASYEQYF.